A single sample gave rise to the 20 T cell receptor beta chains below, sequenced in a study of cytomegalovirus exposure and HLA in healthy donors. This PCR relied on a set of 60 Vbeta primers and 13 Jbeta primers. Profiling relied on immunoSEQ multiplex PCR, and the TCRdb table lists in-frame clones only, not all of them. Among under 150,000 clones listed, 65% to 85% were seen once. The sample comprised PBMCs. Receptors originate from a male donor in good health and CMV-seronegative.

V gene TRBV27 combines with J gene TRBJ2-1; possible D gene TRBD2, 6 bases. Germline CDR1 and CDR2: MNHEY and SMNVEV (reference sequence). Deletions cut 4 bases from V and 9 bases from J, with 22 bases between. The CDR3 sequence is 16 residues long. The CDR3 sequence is CASSSYQGEQGGEQFF. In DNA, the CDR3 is TGTGCCAGCAGTTCCTACCAAGGAGAGCAGGGAGGTGAGCAGTTCTTC.

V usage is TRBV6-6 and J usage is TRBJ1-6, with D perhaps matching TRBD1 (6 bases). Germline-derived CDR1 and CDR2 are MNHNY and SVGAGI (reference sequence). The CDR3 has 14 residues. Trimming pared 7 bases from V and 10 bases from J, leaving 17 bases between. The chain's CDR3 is CASTRLGGKSPLHF. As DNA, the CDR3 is TGTGCCAGCACTCGCTTAGGGGGAAAATCACCCCTCCACTTT.

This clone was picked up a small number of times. The DNA of the CDR3 is TGTGCCAGCAGTGGACTGGCGACAGATACGCAGTATTTT. It yields the protein CASSGLATDTQYF. The J gene is TRBJ2-3, the V gene TRBV9; weak D call: TRBD2 (5 bases). The CDR3 spans 13 residues. Germline V gene data show CDR1 as SGDLS and CDR2 as YYNGEE. Trimming removed 5 bases at V and 3 bases at J, with 10 bases between.

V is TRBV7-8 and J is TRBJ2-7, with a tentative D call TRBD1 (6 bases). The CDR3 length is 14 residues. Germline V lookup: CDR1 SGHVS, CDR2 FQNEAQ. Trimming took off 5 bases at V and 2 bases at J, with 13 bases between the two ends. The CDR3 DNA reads TGTGCCAGCAGCGCAGGGGACCCAGCCTACGAGCAGTACTTC. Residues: CASSAGDPAYEQYF.

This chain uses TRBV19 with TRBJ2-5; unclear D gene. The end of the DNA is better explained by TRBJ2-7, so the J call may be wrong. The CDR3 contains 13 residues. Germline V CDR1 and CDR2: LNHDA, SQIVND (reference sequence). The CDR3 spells CASSIPDSYEQYF. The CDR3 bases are TGTGCCAGTAGTATACCAGACTCCTACGAGCAGTACTTC.

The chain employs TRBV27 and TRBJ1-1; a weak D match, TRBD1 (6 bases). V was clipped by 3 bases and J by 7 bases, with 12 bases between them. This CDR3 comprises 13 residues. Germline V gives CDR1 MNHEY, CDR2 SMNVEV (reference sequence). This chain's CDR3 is CASSLAGDDEAFF. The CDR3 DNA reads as TGTGCCAGCAGTTTGGCAGGGGACGATGAAGCTTTCTTT.

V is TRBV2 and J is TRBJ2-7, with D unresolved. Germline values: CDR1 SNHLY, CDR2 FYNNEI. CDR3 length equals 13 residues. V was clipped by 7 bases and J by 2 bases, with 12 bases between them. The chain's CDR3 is CASNLRGTYEQYF. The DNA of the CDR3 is TGTGCCAGCAACCTAAGAGGTACCTACGAGCAGTACTTC.

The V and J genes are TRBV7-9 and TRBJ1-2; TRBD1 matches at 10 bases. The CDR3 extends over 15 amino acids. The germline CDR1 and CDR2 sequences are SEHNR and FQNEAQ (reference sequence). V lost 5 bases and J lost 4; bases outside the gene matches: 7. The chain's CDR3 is CASSPDRGQVYGYTF. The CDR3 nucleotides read TGTGCCAGCAGCCCCGACAGGGGGCAGGTCTATGGCTACACCTTC. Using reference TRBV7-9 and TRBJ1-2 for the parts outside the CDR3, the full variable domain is DTGVSQNPRHKITKRGQNVTFRCDPISEHNRLYWYRQTLGQGPEFLTYFQNEAQLEKSRLLSDRFSAERPKGSFSTLEIQRTEQGDSAMYLCASSPDRGQVYGYTFGSGTRLTVV.

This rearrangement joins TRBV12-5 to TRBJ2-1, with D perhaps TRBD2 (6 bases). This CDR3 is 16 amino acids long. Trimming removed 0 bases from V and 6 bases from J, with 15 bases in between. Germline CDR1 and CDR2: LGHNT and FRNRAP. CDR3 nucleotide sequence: TGTGCTAGTGGTTTGGTACTGGGTTCAGCGGGCAATGAGCAGTTCTTC. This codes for CASGLVLGSAGNEQFF.

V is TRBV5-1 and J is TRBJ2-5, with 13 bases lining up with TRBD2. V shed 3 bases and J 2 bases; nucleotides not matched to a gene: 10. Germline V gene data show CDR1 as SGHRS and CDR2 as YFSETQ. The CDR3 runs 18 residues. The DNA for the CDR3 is TGCGCCAGCAGCTCTGGGACTAGCGGGATATTCTCTCAAGAGACCCAGTACTTC. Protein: CASSSGTSGIFSQETQYF.

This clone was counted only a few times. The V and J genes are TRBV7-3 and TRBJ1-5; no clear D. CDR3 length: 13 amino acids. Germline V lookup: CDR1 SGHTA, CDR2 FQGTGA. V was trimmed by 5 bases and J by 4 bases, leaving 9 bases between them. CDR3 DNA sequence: TGTGCCAGCAGCCCGAATACTAATCAGCCCCAGCATTTT. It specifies CASSPNTNQPQHF.

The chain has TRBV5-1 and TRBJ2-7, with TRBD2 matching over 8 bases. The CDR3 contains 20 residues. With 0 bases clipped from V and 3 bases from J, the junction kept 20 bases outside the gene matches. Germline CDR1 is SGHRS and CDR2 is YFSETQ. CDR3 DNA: TGCGCCAGCAGCTTGGCCTTCGGGGGGCGCGGGCGGGAGGCCCTCTACGAGCAGTACTTC. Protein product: CASSLAFGGRGREALYEQYF.

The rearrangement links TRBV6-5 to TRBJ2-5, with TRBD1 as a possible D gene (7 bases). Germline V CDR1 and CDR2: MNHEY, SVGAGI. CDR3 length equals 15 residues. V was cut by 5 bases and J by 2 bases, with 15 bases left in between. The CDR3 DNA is TGTGCCAGCAGTCATAAGGCGGGACAGCAAGAGACCCAGTACTTC. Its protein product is CASSHKAGQQETQYF.

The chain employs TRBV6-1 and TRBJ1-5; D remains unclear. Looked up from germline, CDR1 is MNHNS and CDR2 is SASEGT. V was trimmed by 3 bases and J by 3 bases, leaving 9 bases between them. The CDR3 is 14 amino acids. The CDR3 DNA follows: TGTGCCAGCAGTGACATGAGTCTCAATCAGCCCCAGCATTTT. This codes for CASSDMSLNQPQHF.

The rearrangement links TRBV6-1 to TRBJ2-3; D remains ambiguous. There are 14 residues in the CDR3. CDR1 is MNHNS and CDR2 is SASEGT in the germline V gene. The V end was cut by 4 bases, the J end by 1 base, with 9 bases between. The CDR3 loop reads CASSGNIRTDTQYF. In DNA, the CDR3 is TGTGCCAGCAGTGGAAACATACGCACAGATACGCAGTATTTT.

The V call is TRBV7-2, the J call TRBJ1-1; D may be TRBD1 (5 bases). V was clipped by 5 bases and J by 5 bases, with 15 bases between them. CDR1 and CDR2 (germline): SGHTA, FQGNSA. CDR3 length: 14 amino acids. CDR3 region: CASSPTKGLTEAFF. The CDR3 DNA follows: TGTGCCAGCAGCCCCACGAAGGGACTAACTGAAGCTTTCTTT.

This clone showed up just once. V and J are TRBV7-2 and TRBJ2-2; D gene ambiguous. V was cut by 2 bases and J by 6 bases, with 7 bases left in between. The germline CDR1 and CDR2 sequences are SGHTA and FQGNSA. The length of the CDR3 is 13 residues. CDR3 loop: CASSLRGPGELFF. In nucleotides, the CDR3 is TGTGCCAGCAGCTTACGAGGTCCCGGGGAGCTGTTTTTT.

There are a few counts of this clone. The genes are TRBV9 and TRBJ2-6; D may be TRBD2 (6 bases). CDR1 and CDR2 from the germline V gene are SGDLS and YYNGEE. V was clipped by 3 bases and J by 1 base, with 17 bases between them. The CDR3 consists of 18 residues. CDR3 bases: TGTGCCAGCAGCGCCCGTCCGACTAGTCGTTCTGGGGCCAACGTCCTGACTTTC. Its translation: CASSARPTSRSGANVLTF.

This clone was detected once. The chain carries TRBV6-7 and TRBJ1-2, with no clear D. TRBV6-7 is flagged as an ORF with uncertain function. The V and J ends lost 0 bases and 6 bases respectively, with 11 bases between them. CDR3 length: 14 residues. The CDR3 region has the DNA TGTGCCAGCAGTTACTCGAGTAGTGAAGATGGCTACACCTTC. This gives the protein CASSYSSSEDGYTF.

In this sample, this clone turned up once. The CDR3 here is CSVATDFRGSLSEKLFF. The CDR3 DNA sequence: TGCAGCGTTGCAACGGACTTCAGGGGGAGTCTATCTGAAAAACTGTTTTTT. The rearrangement links TRBV29-1 to TRBJ1-4; TRBD1 matches at 7 bases. Germline V gives CDR1 SQVTM, CDR2 ANQGSEA. Trimming removed 4 bases from V and 7 bases from J; junction bases left unmatched: 18. This CDR3 is built from 17 residues.